This T cell receptor beta chain was identified during a study of CD8 T cells in Susac syndrome (dated by TCRdb to the late 2010s). Some background on the complete study: Of the Susac syndrome patients who were sequenced, roughly 8 were in clinical remission while roughly 6 had clinically active disease. At the time of blood withdrawal, Susac syndrome patients were either therapy-naive, taking corticosteroids (with some also receiving IVIg), or on IVIg alone. Whether CD8+ T cell activation and differentiation in Susac syndrome was antigen driven was tested using repertoire sequencing.

Peripheral blood CD8+ and CD4+ T cells from healthy donors, Susac syndrome patients and multiple sclerosis patients were profiled by high-throughput TCR beta sequencing. Susac syndrome patients met recently defined diagnostic criteria for definite or probable disease. Bulk CD8+ and CD4+ T cells were purified by magnetic negative isolation, while CD8+ TEMRA cells were enriched using FACS. Blood was collected in EDTA tubes and processed within 24 hours, with PBMCs isolated through density gradient centrifugation. PBMCs intended for TCR sequencing were frozen in liquid nitrogen and were later thawed in a 37 degrees C water bath. The sorted or isolated CD4+, CD8+ and CD8+ TEMRA cells had a purity of 90% or higher. RNA was extracted using the RNeasy kit, and roughly 0.45 to 1 microgram was reverse transcribed with random hexamers. The immunoSEQ multiplex PCR assay, covering 54 Vbeta and 13 Jbeta segments, was used to amplify TCR beta CDR3 regions. PCR amplification bias was corrected by using a synthetic template baseline for primer optimization and computational correction. The original methods were these. Reads were assigned to V, D and J genes according to IMGT and analyzed in immunoSEQ Analyzer, with only productive sequences retained. Clonality was calculated as one minus the Shannon entropy normalized by log2 of the number of productive unique sequences. For each patient and control, public and private clones were evaluated among the 100 most prevalent clones. A clone was defined as Susac-specific if it was absent from the healthy and MS cohorts, from about a thousand published viral clones and from other ImmuneACCESS disease sequences. TCRdb reprocessing: public reads trimmed at Q25 with fastp, clones called with MiXCR, in-frame beta chains kept. A single entry per CDR3 protein holds the most common genes and DNA from its merged rows. The V and J calls follow TCRdb's processing rather than the paper's. Counted in this sample were some 94,000 distinct CDR3 sequences; around 94% of them appeared once. About 0.3% of the sample is in the top ten clones.

On the study overall, not on this receptor specifically: The number of individuals in the TCR sequencing and HLA analysis was acknowledged as relatively small. The CD4+ T cell repertoire of patients with Susac syndrome showed no detectable clonal expansion.

CDR1 and CDR2 (DFQATT, SNEGSKA) derive from the germline V gene (reference sequence). The germline V end is reduced by 0 bases and the J end by 1 base; junction bases left unmatched: 5. The CDR3, from cysteine to phenylalanine, totals 16 residues. Only the CDR3 portion is preserved as DNA: 48 bases, with reading frame beginning at the first base. Worth noting for this clonotype: No cognate antigen has been identified for it. Qualities for individual bases were not recorded, and no much larger clone is one base off.

The sequence was collected from a human donor with Susac syndrome. What was sequenced was CD4+ T cells from PBMCs. The rearranged segments are TRBV20-1 and TRBJ2-3; the central 9 bases match TRBD2. The nucleotides are TGCAGTGCTAGAGATCGGAGACTAGCGGGCACAGATACGCAGTATTTT. Translated, it gives CSARDRRLAGTDTQYF.